This T cell receptor (beta chain) was identified during a study of blood T cell repertoires in COVID-19. Study summary: Nucleic acid was either cDNA or gDNA, and it came from T cells, B-cell-depleted T cells, or PBMCs.

Germline assignment: CDR1 SEHNR and CDR2 FQNEAQ (reference sequence). The CDR3 sequence is 14 residues long. V was cut by 7 bases and J by 1 base, with 13 bases left in between. Per the original data handling: Amplification of reference gene primers was used by the study to estimate nucleated cell counts. Assay used: immunoSEQ multiplex PCR; TCRdb lists only in-frame clones, some missing. V and J calls and clone size are those listed in that table; D and trimming were worked out from the DNA. This table holds a few hundred thousand clones, 80% to 90% found once. The specimen sequenced was peripheral blood. The receptor was derived from a woman between 65 and 79 years old with acute or convalescent COVID-19. This rearrangement joins TRBV7-9 to TRBJ1-1, with D unresolved. CDR3 DNA sequence: TGTGCCAGCACCCCCCAAGCTGCGAACACTGAAGCTTTCTTT. It yields the protein CASTPQAANTEAFF.